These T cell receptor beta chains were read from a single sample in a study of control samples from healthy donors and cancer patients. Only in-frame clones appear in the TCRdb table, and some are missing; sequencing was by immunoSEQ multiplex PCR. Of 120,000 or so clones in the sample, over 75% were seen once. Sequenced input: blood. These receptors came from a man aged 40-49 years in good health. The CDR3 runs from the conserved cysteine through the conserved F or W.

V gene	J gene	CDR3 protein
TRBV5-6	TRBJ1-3	CASSLFGRGLSGNTIYF
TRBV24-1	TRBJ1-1	CATSDQGDTEAFF
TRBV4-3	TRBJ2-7	CASSQRGREDEQYF
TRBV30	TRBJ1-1	CAWSVSGQATEAFF
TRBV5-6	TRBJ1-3	CASSLRMAGNTIYF
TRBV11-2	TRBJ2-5	CASSSSVSSGGETQYF
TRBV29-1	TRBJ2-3	CSVEALTLTQYF
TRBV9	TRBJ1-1	CASSARTVNTEAFF
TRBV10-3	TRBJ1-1	CAISADGGLPFF
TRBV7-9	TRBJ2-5	CASSLPTQGRQETQYF
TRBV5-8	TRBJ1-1	CASSLDLAASEAFF
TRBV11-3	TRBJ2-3	CASSFDPPWRTDTQYF
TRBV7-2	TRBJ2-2	CASSPRPYTGELFF
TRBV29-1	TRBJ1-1	CSVHGQGVNTEAFF
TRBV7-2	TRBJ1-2	CASSLQGAHGYTF
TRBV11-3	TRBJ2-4	CASSLVPPLAGGRTNIQYF
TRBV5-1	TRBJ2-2	CASSLRTDTGELFF
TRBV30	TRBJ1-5	CAWSRGGWQPQHF
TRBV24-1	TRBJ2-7	CATSDDSGDEQYF
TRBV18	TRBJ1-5	CASSADRGSNQPQHF
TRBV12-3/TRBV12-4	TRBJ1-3	CASSQPSGNTIYF
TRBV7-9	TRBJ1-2	CASSPTLGPAGTF
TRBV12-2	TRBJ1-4	CASRLGAFNEKLFF
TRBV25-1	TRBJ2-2	CASSLTGGLNTGELFF
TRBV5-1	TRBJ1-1	CASSPLGVRTNMNTEAFF
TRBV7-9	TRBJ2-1	CASSSSMWVGQFF
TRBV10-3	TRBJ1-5	CATSGGRGAFKISQPQHF
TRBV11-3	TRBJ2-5	CASRTGFQETQYF
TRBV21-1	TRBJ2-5	CASTSLGTSGGRETQYF
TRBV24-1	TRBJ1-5	CATSDGGQPQHF
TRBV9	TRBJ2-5	CASSGPGPLAETQYF
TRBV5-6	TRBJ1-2	CASSSGRVYGYTF
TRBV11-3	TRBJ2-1	CASSLEFFAGGPNEQFF
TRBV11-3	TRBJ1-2	CASSLLQGNYGYTF
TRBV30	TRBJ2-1	CAWAPPVGTRHEQFF
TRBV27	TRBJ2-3	CASSLTQGAVTDTQYF
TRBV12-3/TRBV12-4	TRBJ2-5	CASSSRGLRDF
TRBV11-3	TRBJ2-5	CASSSGSSGGNQETQYF
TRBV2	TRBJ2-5	CASKGGETQYF
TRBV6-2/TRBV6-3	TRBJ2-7	CASSYPSSDSSTKQYF
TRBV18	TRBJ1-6	CASSPDRYNSPLHF
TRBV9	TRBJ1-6	CASSVLGRAGTSPLHF
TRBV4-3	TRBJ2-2	CASSQDHWGANTGELFF
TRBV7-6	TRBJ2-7	CASSSLQTSAYEQYF
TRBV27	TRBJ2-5	CASSSSGYQETQYF
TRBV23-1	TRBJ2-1	CASADSGGTSGSYNEQFF
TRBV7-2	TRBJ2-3	CASTSYRPGDTQYF
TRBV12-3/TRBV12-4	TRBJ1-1	CASSMRVTEAFF
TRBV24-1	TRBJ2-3	CATSDSYRGRSTDTQYF
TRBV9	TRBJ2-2	CASSRLTGELFF
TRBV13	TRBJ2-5	CASSSGTSGARETQYF
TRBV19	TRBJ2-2	CASSGSGGTTGELFF
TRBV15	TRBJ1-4	CATSGGDSSPYEKLFF
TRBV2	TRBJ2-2	CASKWDRGTGELFF